The 21 T cell receptor beta chains below all came from one sample that was sequenced in a study of somatic mutations in cytotoxic T cells in rheumatoid arthritis. Using immunoSEQ multiplex PCR, the repertoire was profiled, and TCRdb retains in-frame clones only, with some absent. In the table there are some 14,000 clones, approximately 75% of which are singletons. Sequences were obtained from CD8+ T cells sorted from blood. The receptors stem from an adult with rheumatoid arthritis.

Written as DNA, the CDR3 is TGTGCCTGGAGTATGGGGGTGGGAGTAGCTGAAGCTTTCTTT. It specifies CAWSMGVGVAEAFF. The gene calls are TRBV30 and TRBJ1-1, with D tentatively TRBD1 (5 bases). The CDR3 length is 14 residues. CDR1 is GTSNPN, CDR2 SVGIG, per germline (reference sequence). Trimming pared 2 bases from V and 6 bases from J, leaving 16 bases between.

This clone was detected once. This chain's CDR3 is CASRGKGVGQYF. For the CDR3, the DNA is TGTGCCAGCCGGGGTAAAGGTGTTGGGCAGTATTTT. The chain couples TRBV27 to TRBJ2-3, with a weak D call TRBD2 (5 bases). This CDR3 comprises 12 residues. The germline CDR1 and CDR2 sequences are MNHEY and SMNVEV (reference sequence). The V gene lost 8 bases and the J gene lost 11 bases, with 17 bases spanning the gap.

As for this clone: The same CDR3 arises from other DNA sequences in this sample as well. The chain links TRBV13 to TRBJ2-7, with TRBD1 matching over 9 bases. From germline, CDR1 is PRHDT and CDR2 FYEKMQ (reference sequence). J was trimmed by 5 bases and V by 5 bases; bases with no gene match: 13. This CDR3 spans 16 amino acids. Here the CDR3 reads CASSQRGTGSLHEQYF. CDR3 DNA sequence: TGTGCCAGCAGCCAACGTGGGACAGGGAGTTTGCACGAGCAGTACTTC. Complete variable domain (other parts from reference TRBV13 and TRBJ2-7): AAGVIQSPRHLIKEKRETATLKCYPIPRHDTVYWYQQGPGQDPQFLISFYEKMQSDKGSIPDRFSAQQFSDYHSELNMSSLELGDSALYFCASSQRGTGSLHEQYFGPGTRLTVT.

This chain connects TRBV5-4 to TRBJ2-7, with 9 bases identical to TRBD1. This CDR3 contains 14 residues. The V gene end was trimmed by 5 bases and the J gene end by 3 bases; junction bases not matched to a gene: 6. Germline CDR1 reads SGHNT; CDR2 reads YYREEE (reference sequence). This CDR3 reads CASSWGDRDYEQYF. The CDR3 nucleotides are TGTGCCAGCAGTTGGGGGGACAGGGACTACGAGCAGTACTTC.

The chain joins TRBV7-8 to TRBJ2-1; D ambiguous. The CDR3 has 15 amino acids. Germline CDR1 and CDR2: SGHVS and FQNEAQ. Trimming pared 1 base from V and 9 bases from J, leaving 16 bases between. The CDR3 nucleotides are TGTGCCAGCAGCTTAGTAGGGATCCCAATCATTGAGCAGTTCTTC. Translated, it gives CASSLVGIPIIEQFF.

In its sample, this clone was seen once. The chain is built from TRBV20-1 and TRBJ1-6; D unclear. The CDR3 runs 11 residues. CDR1 is DFQATT, CDR2 SNEGSKA, per germline (reference sequence). The V end lost 6 bases, the J end lost 6 bases, and 6 bases lay between the germline ends. The CDR3 sequence: CSAAGNSPLHF. As DNA, the CDR3 is TGCAGTGCCGCGGGTAATTCACCCCTCCACTTT.

The chain joins TRBV10-1 to TRBJ1-5, with D possibly being TRBD1 (5 bases). CDR3 length equals 16 residues. Trimming pared 0 bases from V and 5 bases from J, leaving 14 bases between. Germline V gene sequence: CDR1 WNHNN, CDR2 SYGVQD (reference sequence). CDR3 amino acids: CASSESLPGGDQPQHF. For the CDR3, the DNA is TGCGCCAGCAGTGAGTCCCTCCCCGGGGGGGATCAGCCCCAGCATTTT.

This chain connects TRBV5-5 to TRBJ2-2; 7 nucleotides agree with TRBD1. J gave up 2 bases and V 0 bases, and 7 bases lay outside the gene matches. Germline V lookup: CDR1 SGHKS, CDR2 YYEKEE (reference sequence). The CDR3 loop spans 17 amino acids. The CDR3 DNA follows: TGTGCCAGCAGCTTGGCCTCAGGGACAGCAAACACCGGGGAGCTGTTTTTT. It encodes CASSLASGTANTGELFF. Supplemented by reference TRBV5-5 and TRBJ2-2, the full variable domain reads DAGVTQSPTHLIKTRGQQVTLRCSPISGHKSVSWYQQVLGQGPQFIFQYYEKEERGRGNFPDRFSARQFPNYSSELNVNALLLGDSALYLCASSLASGTANTGELFFGEGSRLTVL.

The chain employs TRBV30 and TRBJ1-4, with 8 bases that match TRBD1. Per germline, CDR1 GTSNPN and CDR2 SVGIG (reference sequence). With V trimmed by 3 bases and J by 2 bases, 14 bases remained unmatched. The CDR3 has 18 residues. This chain's CDR3 is CAWRLADRALWTNEKLFF. CDR3 nucleotides: TGTGCCTGGAGGCTCGCGGACAGGGCCCTTTGGACTAATGAAAAACTGTTTTTT.

The CDR3 DNA follows: TGTGCCAGCAGCTCCCCCGGGACAGGGAGGGAGACCCAGTACTTC. As protein: CASSSPGTGRETQYF. The V call is TRBV7-7, the J call TRBJ2-5, with TRBD1 matching over 9 bases. This CDR3 spans 15 amino acids. V shed 4 bases, J shed 5 bases, and the junction held 8 bases outside the gene matches. Germline CDR1 is SSHAT and CDR2 is FNYEAQ (reference sequence).

The sample holds a few counts of this clone. The chain employs TRBV6-6 and TRBJ1-5, with D uncertain. The ends were cut back, 8 bases at V and 4 bases at J, with 21 bases in the middle. Per the germline V gene, CDR1 is MNHNY and CDR2 is SVGAGI (reference sequence). The length of the CDR3 is 16 residues. CDR3 coding DNA: TGTGCCAGCTTCCCGTCCGTGCCGAACGGGAATCAGCCCCAGCATTTT. Protein product: CASFPSVPNGNQPQHF.

The rearrangement joins TRBV30 to TRBJ2-7; TRBD2 agrees at 14 bases. Per the germline V gene, CDR1 is GTSNPN and CDR2 is SVGIG (reference sequence). After removal of 1 base from V and 6 bases from J, the junction contained 8 bases not matched to a gene. The CDR3 is 16 amino acids. The CDR3 nucleotides read TGTGCCTGGAGTGGAAAAGGGACTAGCGGGAGAAGCGAGCAGTACTTC. This encodes CAWSGKGTSGRSEQYF.

The chain couples TRBV12-5 to TRBJ2-3, with D tentatively TRBD1 or TRBD2 (5 bases each). The germline V gene encodes CDR1 LGHNT and CDR2 FRNRAP. Trimming took 0 bases from V and 2 from J, leaving 15 bases between them. The CDR3 is 17 residues long. CDR3 region: CASGLVRAGGHTDTQYF. CDR3 nucleotide sequence: TGTGCTAGTGGTTTGGTTAGGGCGGGTGGACACACAGATACGCAGTATTTT.

The table lists this clone with a few counts. The chain joins TRBV30 to TRBJ1-1, with D maybe TRBD1 (5 bases). Germline V lookup: CDR1 GTSNPN, CDR2 SVGIG (reference sequence). The CDR3 runs to 14 residues. Trimming cost V 4 bases and J 9 bases, with 21 bases left between them. CDR3 DNA: TGTGCCTGGAACCTTGGCAGGGTGATGGATAAAGCTTTCTTT. Protein: CAWNLGRVMDKAFF.

The chain joins TRBV6-5 to TRBJ2-7, with unresolved D. This CDR3 spans 12 amino acids. Per germline, CDR1 MNHEY and CDR2 SVGAGI. Trimming cost V 7 bases and J 2 bases, with 9 bases left between them. CDR3 in DNA: TGTGCCAGCACCTCAGGTCCCTACGAGCAGTACTTC. Translated, it gives CASTSGPYEQYF.

The rearrangement links TRBV27 to TRBJ1-1; D remains ambiguous. The germline V and J ends were trimmed by 3 bases and 0 bases, with 8 bases remaining between them. The CDR3 has 14 amino acids. Germline lookup yields CDR1 MNHEY and CDR2 SMNVEV (reference sequence). The CDR3 region is CASSFGRLNTEAFF. In nucleotides, the CDR3 is TGTGCCAGCAGTTTCGGACGATTGAACACTGAAGCTTTCTTT.

This clone showed up just a few times. J is TRBJ1-1 and V is TRBV6-1; D ambiguous. Germline CDR1 is MNHNS and CDR2 is SASEGT. There are 14 residues in the CDR3. V lost 1 base and J 1 base, leaving 7 bases between the germline ends. The CDR3 DNA reads TGTGCCAGCAGTGAAGGTACGGGGAACACTGAAGCTTTCTTT. Translation: CASSEGTGNTEAFF.

The chain employs TRBV30 and TRBJ1-1; D gene unclear. Trimming left V 1 base short and J 4 bases short, with 10 bases between. This CDR3 region has 13 residues. CDR1 and CDR2 (germline): GTSNPN, SVGIG (reference sequence). CDR3 sequence (DNA): TGTGCCTGGAGTGAACAAGCGGGCACTGAAGCTTTCTTT. Its translation: CAWSEQAGTEAFF. Full variable domain (remainder filled in from reference TRBV30 and TRBJ1-1): SQTIHQWPATLVQPVGSPLSLECTVEGTSNPNLYWYRQAAGRGLQLLFYSVGIGQISSEVPQNLSASRPQDRQFILSSKKLLLSDSGFYLCAWSEQAGTEAFFGQGTRLTVV.

The CDR3 protein is CASSFRGGQGEYEQYF. The CDR3 bases are TGTGCCAGCAGCTTTCGGGGGGGACAGGGAGAATACGAGCAGTACTTC. V gene TRBV7-9 combines with J gene TRBJ2-7, with D possibly being TRBD1 (9 bases). Germline loops: CDR1 SEHNR, CDR2 FQNEAQ (reference sequence). This CDR3 has 16 residues. Trimming took off 3 bases at V and 4 bases at J, with 19 bases between the two ends.

CDR3 in DNA: TGTGCCAGCAGCCAAGATTGGCAGGGGGAGAATGAAAAACTGTTTTTT. Its protein product is CASSQDWQGENEKLFF. The V gene is TRBV4-2, the J gene TRBJ1-4; 7 bases are shared with TRBD1. The germline V gene has CDR1 LGHNA and CDR2 YNFKEQ. The CDR3 extends over 16 amino acids. Unmatched junction bases numbered 6, after V lost 0 bases and J lost 5 bases.

This rearrangement joins TRBV6-5 to TRBJ1-6; tentative D call: TRBD1 (6 bases). V lost 2 bases and J lost 7, with 9 bases in between. The CDR3 spans 14 residues. Germline V gives CDR1 MNHEY, CDR2 SVGAGI. CDR3 in DNA: TGTGCCAGCAGTTACGGACAGTACAATTCACCCCTCCACTTT. It translates to CASSYGQYNSPLHF.